The 27 T cell receptor beta chains reported below all come from one sample, sequenced in a study of cytomegalovirus exposure and HLA in healthy donors. The PCR made use of 60 Vbeta and 13 Jbeta primers. Using immunoSEQ multiplex PCR, the repertoire was profiled, and TCRdb retains in-frame clones only, with some absent. The top ten hold about 3.6% of the sample, which has fewer than 65,000 clones, 70% to 80% seen once. Material for sequencing was PBMCs. These receptor sequences come from a woman aged 40 to 50 in good health and CMV-seropositive.

A note on this clone: This sample also contains other DNA sequences that code for the same CDR3. V usage is TRBV27 and J usage is TRBJ1-5; TRBD1 matches at 9 bases. Losses at the gene ends were 4 bases for V and 5 bases for J; bases not matched to a gene: 3. Germline V gene data show CDR1 as MNHEY and CDR2 as SMNVEV (reference sequence). This CDR3 comprises 14 residues. The CDR3 region has the DNA TGTGCCAGCAGTTCGGGACAGGGCTATCAGCCCCAGCATTTT. Encoded protein: CASSSGQGYQPQHF.

The CDR3 sequence: CASSFYRGQPQHF. The CDR3, as DNA: TGTGCCAGTAGTTTCTACAGGGGTCAGCCCCAGCATTTT. The genes are TRBV19 and TRBJ1-5; 7 bases fit TRBD1. Germline loops: CDR1 LNHDA, CDR2 SQIVND (reference sequence). The CDR3 sequence is 13 residues long. Losses at the gene ends were 5 bases for V and 6 bases for J; bases not matched to a gene: 4.

This clone was found once. V is TRBV6-6 and J is TRBJ1-2, with a tentative D call TRBD1 (6 bases). This CDR3 has 14 amino acids. The V end was cut by 6 bases, the J end by 8 bases, with 19 bases between. Germline V lookup: CDR1 MNHNY, CDR2 SVGAGI (reference sequence). As DNA, the CDR3 is TGTGCCAGCAGCGGGGGGGCAGGGGTGGGAGGCTACACCTTC. Translating it yields CASSGGAGVGGYTF.

J is TRBJ2-3 and V is TRBV5-1, with 8 bases fitting TRBD2. The CDR3 length is 15 residues. CDR1 SGHRS and CDR2 YFSETQ come from the germline V gene. Trimming cost V 6 bases and J 0 bases; bases outside gene matches: 6. This chain's CDR3 is CASIASGPSTDTQYF. The CDR3 DNA reads TGCGCCAGCATTGCTAGCGGGCCTAGCACAGATACGCAGTATTTT.

The V gene is TRBV10-3, the J gene TRBJ1-2, with 11 positions matching TRBD1. With 7 bases clipped from V and 7 bases from J, the junction kept 11 bases outside the gene matches. The germline gives CDR1 ENHRY, CDR2 SYGVKD. This CDR3 spans 15 amino acids. CDR3 DNA sequence: TGTGCCATCATGGACGGACAGGGGGCCAGGTCTGGCTACACCTTC. It specifies CAIMDGQGARSGYTF.

The rearrangement joins TRBV4-1 to TRBJ2-3; TRBD2 matches at 16 bases. The junction had 13 bases not matched to a gene; V was cut back by 1 base and J by 3 bases. This CDR3 has 21 amino acids. Germline loops: CDR1 MGHRA, CDR2 YSYEKL. The CDR3 spells CASSQGKGLAGGPISTDTQYF. The CDR3 bases are TGCGCCAGCAGCCAAGGGAAGGGACTAGCGGGGGGGCCCATCTCGACAGATACGCAGTATTTT.

This clone was found once. This chain joins TRBV6-1 and TRBJ2-2; 9 bases match TRBD1. The CDR3 spans 15 residues. CDR1 MNHNS and CDR2 SASEGT come from the germline V gene. V lost 5 bases to trimming and J lost 5 bases; unmatched junction nucleotides: 6. The CDR3 is CASSLQGARTGELFF. The CDR3 DNA follows: TGTGCCAGCAGTTTACAGGGGGCTCGAACCGGGGAGCTGTTTTTT.

The chain has TRBV30 and TRBJ1-1; 8 bases line up with TRBD1. V trimming: 1 base; J trimming: 2 bases; junction bases outside the gene matches: 3. Germline CDR1 is GTSNPN and CDR2 is SVGIG (reference sequence). There are 14 residues in the CDR3. CDR3 nucleotides: TGTGCCTGGAGTGGGGGACAGGCCAACACTGAAGCTTTCTTT. This translates into CAWSGGQANTEAFF.

V usage is TRBV30 and J usage is TRBJ1-6; D gene uncertain. This CDR3 is 13 amino acids long. Per the germline V gene, CDR1 is GTSNPN and CDR2 is SVGIG (reference sequence). V was pared by 0 bases and J by 7 bases, with 7 bases between. The CDR3 loop is CAWSVPGNSPLHF. DNA of the CDR3: TGTGCCTGGAGTGTCCCCGGGAATTCACCCCTCCACTTT.

This clone has more than one count but fewer than ten. The chain has TRBV23-1 and TRBJ1-1, with a tentative D call TRBD1 (5 bases). TRBV23-1 is placed among ORFs of uncertain function. V lost 7 bases to trimming and J lost 1 base, with 31 bases between them. The CDR3 spans 20 residues. The CDR3 DNA follows: TGCGCCAGCAATTTTGGTTTCGTTTCCCCGCTCAACAGGAAGAACACTGAAGCTTTCTTT. The encoded protein is CASNFGFVSPLNRKNTEAFF.

V is TRBV21-1 and J is TRBJ1-1; no check of the table's D call, TRBD1, against the DNA was made. TRBV21-1 is a known pseudogene. CDR3 length: 20 amino acids. CDR3 sequence (DNA): TGTGCCAGCAGCTTCCGAAATGGGGGCAGGGGTCGGAGAGTAGACACTGAAGCTTTCTTT. Protein sequence: CASSFRNGGRGRRVDTEAFF.

The genes are TRBV6-1 and TRBJ2-7, with a weak D call TRBD1 (5 bases). The germline CDR1 and CDR2 sequences are MNHNS and SASEGT. This CDR3 is 13 amino acids long. V was clipped by 8 bases and J by 0 bases, with 11 bases between them. DNA of the CDR3: TGTGCCAGCCCCGGACATTCCTCCTACGAGCAGTACTTC. Translated, it gives CASPGHSSYEQYF.

This rearrangement joins TRBV4-1 to TRBJ2-5; weak D call: TRBD2 (6 bases). The germline V and J ends were trimmed by 0 bases and 5 bases, with 13 bases remaining between them. Germline CDR1 and CDR2: MGHRA and YSYEKL. This CDR3 spans 15 amino acids. CDR3: CASSQDGSRGETQYF. DNA of the CDR3: TGCGCCAGCAGCCAAGATGGAAGCCGGGGGGAGACCCAGTACTTC.

This chain uses TRBV2 with TRBJ1-6; D gene ambiguous. This CDR3 is 13 amino acids long. Germline V gene lookup returns CDR1 SNHLY and CDR2 FYNNEI. Trimming took 10 bases from V and 9 from J, leaving 16 bases between them. CDR3 DNA: TGTGCCACCACGCCAGACTGGAGTTCACCCCTCCACTTT. This gives the protein CATTPDWSSPLHF.

This clone was seen a handful of times. This chain uses TRBV11-2 with TRBJ1-2, with a weak D call TRBD1 (6 bases). The CDR3 extends over 13 amino acids. Trimming shortened V by 4 bases and J by 8 bases, and 14 bases separated the two germline ends. Germline CDR1 SGHAT, CDR2 FQNNGV. CDR3 DNA sequence: TGTGCCAGCAGCTCTTTAAGGGGGTCGGGCTACACCTTC. Residues: CASSSLRGSGYTF.

This clone was observed a single time. This rearrangement joins TRBV14 to TRBJ1-6; weak D call: TRBD1 (5 bases). In germline, CDR1 is SGHDN, CDR2 FVKESK. The V and J ends lost 4 bases and 7 bases respectively, with 11 bases between them. The CDR3 length is 14 residues. CDR3 protein: CASSPQGPNSPLHF. The DNA of the CDR3 is TGTGCCAGCAGCCCCCAGGGCCCCAATTCACCCCTCCACTTT.

V usage is TRBV5-4 and J usage is TRBJ1-3; perhaps TRBD1 as D (6 bases). The CDR3 length is 15 residues. Trimming left V 6 bases short and J 4 bases short, with 17 bases between. Germline V lookup: CDR1 SGHNT, CDR2 YYREEE (reference sequence). The CDR3 here is CASTAGGAAGNTIYF. The DNA for the CDR3 is TGTGCCAGCACCGCGGGGGGGGCTGCCGGAAACACCATATATTTT.

In this sample, this clone turned up once. V usage is TRBV5-1 and J usage is TRBJ1-5, with 9 bases that match TRBD1. Germline V lookup: CDR1 SGHRS, CDR2 YFSETQ. Trimming took 5 bases from V and 0 from J; bases not matched to a gene: 9. The length of the CDR3 is 17 residues. CDR3 nucleotides: TGCGCCAGCAGTCCCGGGACAGGGATTAATAGCAATCAGCCCCAGCATTTT. Translating gives CASSPGTGINSNQPQHF.

The chain is built from TRBV2 and TRBJ2-1; TRBD2 agrees at 10 bases. The germline gives CDR1 SNHLY, CDR2 FYNNEI. The CDR3 covers 15 residues. V was clipped by 3 bases and J by 5 bases; unmatched bases: 4. CDR3 sequence: CASSEVAGGDNEQFF. CDR3 sequence (DNA): TGTGCCAGCAGTGAGGTAGCGGGGGGCGACAATGAGCAGTTCTTC. Full variable domain (missing parts from reference TRBV2 and TRBJ2-1): EPEVTQTPSHQVTQMGQEVILRCVPISNHLYFYWYRQILGQKVEFLVSFYNNEISEKSEIFDDQFSVERPDGSNFTLKIRSTKLEDSAMYFCASSEVAGGDNEQFFGPGTRLTVL.

This chain uses TRBV29-1 with TRBJ1-2; perhaps TRBD1 as D (5 bases). Per germline, CDR1 SQVTM and CDR2 ANQGSEA. This CDR3 comprises 11 residues. Trimming removed 5 bases at V and 8 bases at J, with 12 bases between. The CDR3 here is CSVLQERGYTF. The CDR3 bases are TGCAGCGTTCTACAGGAAAGGGGCTACACCTTC.

This clone occurred a few times. The rearrangement joins TRBV7-8 to TRBJ2-7, with a weak D call TRBD2 (6 bases). CDR3 length: 14 amino acids. Germline loops: CDR1 SGHVS, CDR2 FQNEAQ. V dropped 4 bases and J dropped 6 bases, with 16 bases sitting between them. The DNA for the CDR3 is TGTGCCAGCAGCTACCCGGGACCGGGGGTCGAGCAGTACTTC. Encoded protein: CASSYPGPGVEQYF.

The chain is built from TRBV9 and TRBJ2-1; 7 bases map to TRBD1. Trimming took 3 bases from V and 9 from J; bases not matched to a gene: 6. Germline CDR1 is SGDLS and CDR2 is YYNGEE. This CDR3 comprises 13 residues. The CDR3 DNA follows: TGTGCCAGCAGCGCCCAGGGGGACAGTGAGCAGTTCTTC. Translation: CASSAQGDSEQFF.

The chain is built from TRBV28 and TRBJ1-5; D unclear. V was clipped by 6 bases and J by 1 base, with 10 bases between them. The CDR3 has 14 residues. Germline CDR1 is MDHEN and CDR2 is SYDVKM. The CDR3, as DNA: TGTGCCAGCAGCACTACGGCCAGCAATCAGCCCCAGCATTTT. Translation gives CASSTTASNQPQHF.

The V gene is TRBV29-1, the J gene TRBJ1-3; D perhaps matches TRBD1 (6 bases). CDR3 length equals 19 residues. Germline CDR1 reads SQVTM; CDR2 reads ANQGSEA. In DNA, the CDR3 is TGCAGTGCCATCCCAGCGAAAGGGCTCGGGGGGCTGGCTGGAAACACCATATATTTT. It yields the protein CSAIPAKGLGGLAGNTIYF.

CDR3 sequence reads: CASSQRTSGGAYEQYF. For the CDR3, the DNA is TGTGCCAGCAGCCAGCGGACTAGCGGGGGAGCCTACGAGCAGTACTTC. The V call is TRBV4-2, the J call TRBJ2-7, with TRBD2 identical over 13 bases. In germline, CDR1 is LGHNA, CDR2 YNFKEQ. J was trimmed by 2 bases and V by 3 bases; bases with no gene match: 4. The CDR3 spans 16 residues.

This chain links TRBV25-1 with TRBJ2-7; TRBD1 matches 7 bases. The CDR3 loop spans 13 amino acids. V lost 6 bases and J lost 0; bases outside the gene matches: 2. CDR1 is MGHDK and CDR2 is SYGVNS in the germline V gene. DNA of the CDR3: TGTGCCAGCAGCGGGACAGCCTCCTACGAGCAGTACTTC. This encodes CASSGTASYEQYF.

The genes are TRBV19 and TRBJ1-2, with 8 bases that match TRBD1. The germline V gene encodes CDR1 LNHDA and CDR2 SQIVND (reference sequence). Germline trimming cut 5 bases from V and 3 bases from J; bases unmatched to any gene: 14. The CDR3 covers 17 residues. CDR3 region: CASSLTPGQAWDYGYTF. CDR3 nucleotides: TGTGCCAGTAGTCTTACTCCGGGACAGGCTTGGGACTATGGCTACACCTTC.